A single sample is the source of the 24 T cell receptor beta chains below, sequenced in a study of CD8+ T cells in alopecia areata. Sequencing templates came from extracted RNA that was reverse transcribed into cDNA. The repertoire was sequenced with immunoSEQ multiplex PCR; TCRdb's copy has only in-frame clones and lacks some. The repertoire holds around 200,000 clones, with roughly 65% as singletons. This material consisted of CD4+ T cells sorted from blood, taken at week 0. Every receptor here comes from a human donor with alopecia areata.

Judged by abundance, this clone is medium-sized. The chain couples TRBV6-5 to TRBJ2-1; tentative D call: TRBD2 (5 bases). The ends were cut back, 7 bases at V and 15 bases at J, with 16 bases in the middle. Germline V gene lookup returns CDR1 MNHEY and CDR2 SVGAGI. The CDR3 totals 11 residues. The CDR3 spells CASKRRDSLFF. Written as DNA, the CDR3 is TGTGCCAGCAAAAGACGGGATAGCCTGTTCTTC.

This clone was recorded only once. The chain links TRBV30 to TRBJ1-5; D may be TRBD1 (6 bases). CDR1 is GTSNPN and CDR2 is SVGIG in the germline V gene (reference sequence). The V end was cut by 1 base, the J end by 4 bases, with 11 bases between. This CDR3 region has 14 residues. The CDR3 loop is CAWSADRKNQPQHF. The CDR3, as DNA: TGTGCCTGGAGTGCGGACAGAAAGAATCAGCCCCAGCATTTT.

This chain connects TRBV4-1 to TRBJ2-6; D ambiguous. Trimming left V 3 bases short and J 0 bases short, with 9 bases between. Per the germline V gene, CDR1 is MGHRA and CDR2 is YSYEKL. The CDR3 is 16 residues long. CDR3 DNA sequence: TGCGCCAGCAGCCAGACCCTACACTCTGGGGCCAACGTCCTGACTTTC. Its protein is CASSQTLHSGANVLTF.

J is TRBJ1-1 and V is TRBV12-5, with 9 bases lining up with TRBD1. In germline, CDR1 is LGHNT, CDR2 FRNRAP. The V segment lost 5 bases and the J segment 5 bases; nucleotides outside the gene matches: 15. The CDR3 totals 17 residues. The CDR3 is CASGPIMRGQGGTEAFF. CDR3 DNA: TGTGCTAGTGGTCCAATAATGAGGGGACAGGGAGGGACTGAAGCTTTCTTT.

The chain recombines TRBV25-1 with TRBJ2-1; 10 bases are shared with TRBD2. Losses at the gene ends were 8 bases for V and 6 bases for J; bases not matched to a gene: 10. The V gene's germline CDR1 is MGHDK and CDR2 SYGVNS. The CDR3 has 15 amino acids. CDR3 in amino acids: CASLQAGGRFNEQFF. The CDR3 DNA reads TGTGCCAGCCTCCAAGCGGGGGGGAGATTCAATGAGCAGTTCTTC.

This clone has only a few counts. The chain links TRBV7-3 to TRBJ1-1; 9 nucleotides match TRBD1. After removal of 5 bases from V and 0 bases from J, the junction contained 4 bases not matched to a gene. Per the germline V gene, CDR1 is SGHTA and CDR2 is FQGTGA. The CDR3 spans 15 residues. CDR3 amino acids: CASSPTGGLNTEAFF. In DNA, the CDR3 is TGTGCCAGCAGCCCCACAGGGGGCCTGAACACTGAAGCTTTCTTT.

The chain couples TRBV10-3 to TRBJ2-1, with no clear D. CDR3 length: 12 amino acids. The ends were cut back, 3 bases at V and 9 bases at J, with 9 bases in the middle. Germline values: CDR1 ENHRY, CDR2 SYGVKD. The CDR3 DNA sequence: TGTGCCATCAGTGAAAGTCTAACTGAGCAGTTCTTC. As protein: CAISESLTEQFF.

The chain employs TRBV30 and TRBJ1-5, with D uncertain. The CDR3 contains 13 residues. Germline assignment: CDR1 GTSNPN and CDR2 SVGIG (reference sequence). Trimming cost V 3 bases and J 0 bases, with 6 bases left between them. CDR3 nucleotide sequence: TGTGCCTGGAGGGAAAGTAGCAATCAGCCCCAGCATTTT. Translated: CAWRESSNQPQHF.

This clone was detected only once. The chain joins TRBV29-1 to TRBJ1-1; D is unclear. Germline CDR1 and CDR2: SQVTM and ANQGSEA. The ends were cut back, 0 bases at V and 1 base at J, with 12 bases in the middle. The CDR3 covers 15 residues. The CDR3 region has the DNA TGCAGCGTTGAAGATTTTGGCAGCCCGAACACTGAAGCTTTCTTT. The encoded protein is CSVEDFGSPNTEAFF.

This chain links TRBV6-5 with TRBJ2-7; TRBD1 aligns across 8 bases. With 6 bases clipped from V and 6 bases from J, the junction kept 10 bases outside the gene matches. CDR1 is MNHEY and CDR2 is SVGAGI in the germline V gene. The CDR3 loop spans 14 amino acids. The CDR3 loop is CASRAPDRAGEQYF. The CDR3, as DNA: TGTGCCAGCAGGGCCCCGGACAGGGCAGGCGAGCAGTACTTC.

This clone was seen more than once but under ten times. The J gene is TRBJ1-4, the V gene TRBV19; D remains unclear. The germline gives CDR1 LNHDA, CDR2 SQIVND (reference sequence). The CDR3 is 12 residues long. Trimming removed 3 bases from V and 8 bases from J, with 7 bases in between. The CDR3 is CASSMADEKLFF. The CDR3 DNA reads TGTGCCAGTAGTATGGCCGACGAAAAACTGTTTTTT.

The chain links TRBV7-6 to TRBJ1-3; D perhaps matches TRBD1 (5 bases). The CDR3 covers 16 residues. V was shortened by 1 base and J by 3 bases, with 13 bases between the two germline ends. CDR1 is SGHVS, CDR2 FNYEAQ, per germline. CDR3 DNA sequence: TGTGCCAGCAGCTTAGGGCAGGGAAGCAGTGGAAACACCATATATTTT. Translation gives CASSLGQGSSGNTIYF.

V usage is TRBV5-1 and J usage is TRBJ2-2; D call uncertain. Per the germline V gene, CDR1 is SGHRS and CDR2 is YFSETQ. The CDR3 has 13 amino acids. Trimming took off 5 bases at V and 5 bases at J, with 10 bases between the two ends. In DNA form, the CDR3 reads TGCGCCAGCAGTGGGGAATATACCGGGGAGCTGTTTTTT. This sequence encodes CASSGEYTGELFF.

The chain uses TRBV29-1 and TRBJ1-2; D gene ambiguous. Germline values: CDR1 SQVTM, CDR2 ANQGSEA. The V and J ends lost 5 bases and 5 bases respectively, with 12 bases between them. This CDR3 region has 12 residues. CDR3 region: CSVTVGPYGYTF. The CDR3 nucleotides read TGCAGCGTTACCGTCGGACCTTATGGCTACACCTTC. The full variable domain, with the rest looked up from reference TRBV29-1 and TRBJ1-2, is SAVISQKPSRDICQRGTSLTIQCQVDSQVTMMFWYRQQPGQSLTLIATANQGSEATYESGFVIDKFPISRPNLTFSTLTVSNMSPEDSSIYLCSVTVGPYGYTFGSGTRLTVV.

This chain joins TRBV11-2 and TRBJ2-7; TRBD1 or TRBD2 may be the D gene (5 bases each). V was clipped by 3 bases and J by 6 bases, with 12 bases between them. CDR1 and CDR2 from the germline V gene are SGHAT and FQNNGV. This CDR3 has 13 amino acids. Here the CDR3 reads CASSFSAGSEQYF. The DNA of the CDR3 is TGTGCCAGCAGCTTCTCGGCAGGGAGCGAGCAGTACTTC.

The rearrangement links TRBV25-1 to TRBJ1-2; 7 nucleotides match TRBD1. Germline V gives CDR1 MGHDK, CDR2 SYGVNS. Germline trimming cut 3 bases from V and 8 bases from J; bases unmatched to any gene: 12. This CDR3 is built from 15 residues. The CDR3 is CASSETGQGYWGYTF. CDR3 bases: TGTGCCAGCAGTGAGACAGGGCAGGGGTATTGGGGCTACACCTTC.

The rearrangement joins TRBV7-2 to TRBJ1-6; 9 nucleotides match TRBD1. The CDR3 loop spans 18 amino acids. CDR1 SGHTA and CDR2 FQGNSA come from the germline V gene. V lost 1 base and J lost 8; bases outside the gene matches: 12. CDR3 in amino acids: CASSLVVRTGDLYSPLHF. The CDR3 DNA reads TGTGCCAGCAGCTTAGTGGTGAGGACAGGGGACTTGTATTCACCCCTCCACTTT. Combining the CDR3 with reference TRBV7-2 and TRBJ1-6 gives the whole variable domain GAGVSQSPSNKVTEKGKDVELRCDPISGHTALYWYRQSLGQGLEFLIYFQGNSAPDKSGLPSDRFSAERTGGSVSTLTIQRTQQEDSAVYLCASSLVVRTGDLYSPLHFGNGTRLTVT.

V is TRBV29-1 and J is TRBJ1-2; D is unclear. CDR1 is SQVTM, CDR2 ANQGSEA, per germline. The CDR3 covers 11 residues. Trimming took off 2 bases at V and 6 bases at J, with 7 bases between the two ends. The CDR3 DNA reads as TGCAGCGTTGAAAAGGCGGATGGCTACACCTTC. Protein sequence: CSVEKADGYTF.

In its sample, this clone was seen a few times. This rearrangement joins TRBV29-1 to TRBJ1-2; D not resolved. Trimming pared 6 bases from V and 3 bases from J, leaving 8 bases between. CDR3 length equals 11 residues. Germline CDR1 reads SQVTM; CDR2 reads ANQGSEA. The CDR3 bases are TGCAGCGTGATGGAGGACTATGGCTACACCTTC. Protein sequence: CSVMEDYGYTF.

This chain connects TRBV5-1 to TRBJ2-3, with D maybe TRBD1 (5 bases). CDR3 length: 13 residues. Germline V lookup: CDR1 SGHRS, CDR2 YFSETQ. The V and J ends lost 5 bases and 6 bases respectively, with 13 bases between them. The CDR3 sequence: CASSSDTPDTQYF. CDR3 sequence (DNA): TGCGCCAGCAGTTCGGACACCCCGGATACGCAGTATTTT.

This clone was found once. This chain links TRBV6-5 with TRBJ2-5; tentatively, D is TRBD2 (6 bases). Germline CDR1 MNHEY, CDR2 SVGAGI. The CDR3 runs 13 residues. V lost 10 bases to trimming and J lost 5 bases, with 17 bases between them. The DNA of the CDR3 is TGTGCCACCCGGAGGGCGGGCGGGGAGACCCAGTACTTC. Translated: CATRRAGGETQYF.

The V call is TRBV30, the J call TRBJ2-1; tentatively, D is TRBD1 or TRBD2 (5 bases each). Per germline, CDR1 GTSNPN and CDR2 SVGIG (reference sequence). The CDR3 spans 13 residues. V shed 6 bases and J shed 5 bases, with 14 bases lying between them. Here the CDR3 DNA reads TGTGCCTGTCCTCGATGGGGACACAATGAGCAGTTCTTC. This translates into CACPRWGHNEQFF.

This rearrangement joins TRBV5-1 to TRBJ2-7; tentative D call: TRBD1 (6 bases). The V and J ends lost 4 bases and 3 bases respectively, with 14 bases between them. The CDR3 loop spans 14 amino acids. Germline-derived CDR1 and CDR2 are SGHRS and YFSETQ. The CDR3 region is CASSAGQGGYEQYF. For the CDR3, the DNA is TGCGCCAGCAGCGCCGGACAAGGGGGCTACGAGCAGTACTTC.

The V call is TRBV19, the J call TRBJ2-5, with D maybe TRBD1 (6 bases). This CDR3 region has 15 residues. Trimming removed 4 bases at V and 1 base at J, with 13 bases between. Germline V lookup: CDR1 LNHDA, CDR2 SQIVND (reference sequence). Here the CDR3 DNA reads TGTGCCAGTAGTAACCGGGCCAGGGGCCAAGAGACCCAGTACTTC. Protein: CASSNRARGQETQYF.